This TCR beta chain was retrieved from a study of beta chain features in type 1 diabetes. Every bit of the isolated RNA underwent reverse transcription, so sequencing read expressed TCRB transcripts. Libraries were prepared by immunoSEQ multiplex PCR; TCRdb keeps only in-frame clonotypes and omits some of them. The sample has around 450,000 clones; more than 9.5% are singletons. Broader study findings: VDJ junctions from type 1 diabetes patients carried fewer insertions and larger deletions.

Comments on this clone: No antigen is known for it.

The specimen sequenced was naive CD4+ T cells from blood. The source of this sequence is a woman younger than 35 in good health.

The CDR3 DNA sequence: TGTGCCAGCAGTCATGGCGGAAGCTATGGCTACACCTTC. It is translated as CASSHGGSYGYTF. The genes are TRBV27 and TRBJ1-2; D unclear. The ends were cut back, 5 bases at V and 4 bases at J, with 11 bases in the middle. The CDR3 extends over 13 amino acids. The germline V gene has CDR1 MNHEY and CDR2 SMNVEV (reference sequence).